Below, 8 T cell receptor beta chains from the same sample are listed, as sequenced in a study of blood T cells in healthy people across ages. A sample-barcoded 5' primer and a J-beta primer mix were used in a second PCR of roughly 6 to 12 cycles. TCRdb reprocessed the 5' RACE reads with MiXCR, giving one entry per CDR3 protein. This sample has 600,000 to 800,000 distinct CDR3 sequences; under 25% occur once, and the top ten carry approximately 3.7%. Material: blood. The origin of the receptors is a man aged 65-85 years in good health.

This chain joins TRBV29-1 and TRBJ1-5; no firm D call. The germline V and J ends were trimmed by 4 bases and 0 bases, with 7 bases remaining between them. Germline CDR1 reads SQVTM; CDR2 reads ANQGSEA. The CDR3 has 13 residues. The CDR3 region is CSVGAGSNQPQHF. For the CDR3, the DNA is TGCAGCGTTGGGGCAGGTAGCAATCAGCCCCAGCATTTT.

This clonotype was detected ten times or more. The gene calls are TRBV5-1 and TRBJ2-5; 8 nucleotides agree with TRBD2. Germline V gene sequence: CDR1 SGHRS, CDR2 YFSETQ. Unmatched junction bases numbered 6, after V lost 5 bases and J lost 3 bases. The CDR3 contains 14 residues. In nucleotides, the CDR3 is TGCGCCAGCAGAAATGGACTAGCCGAAGAGACCCAGTACTTC. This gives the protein CASRNGLAEETQYF.

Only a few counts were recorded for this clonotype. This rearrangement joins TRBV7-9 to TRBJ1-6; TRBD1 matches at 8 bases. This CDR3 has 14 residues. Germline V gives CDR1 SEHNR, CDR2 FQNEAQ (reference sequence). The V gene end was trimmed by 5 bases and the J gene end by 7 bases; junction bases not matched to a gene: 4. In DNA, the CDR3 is TGTGCCAGCAGCGCGACAGGGGAGAATTCACCCCTCCACTTT. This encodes CASSATGENSPLHF.

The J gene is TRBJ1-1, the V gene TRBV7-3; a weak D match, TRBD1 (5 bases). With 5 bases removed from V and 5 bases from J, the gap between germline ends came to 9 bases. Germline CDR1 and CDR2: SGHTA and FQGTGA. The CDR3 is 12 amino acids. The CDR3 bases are TGTGCCAGCAGCCGCAAGGGGACTGAAGCTTTCTTT. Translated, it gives CASSRKGTEAFF.

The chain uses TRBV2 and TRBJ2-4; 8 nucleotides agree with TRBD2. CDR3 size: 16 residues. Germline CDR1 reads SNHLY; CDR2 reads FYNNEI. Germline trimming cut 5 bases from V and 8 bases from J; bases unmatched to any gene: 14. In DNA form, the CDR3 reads TGTGCCAGCAGTACCCCTTTGGGTAGCGGGAACCACATTCAGTACTTC. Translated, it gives CASSTPLGSGNHIQYF.

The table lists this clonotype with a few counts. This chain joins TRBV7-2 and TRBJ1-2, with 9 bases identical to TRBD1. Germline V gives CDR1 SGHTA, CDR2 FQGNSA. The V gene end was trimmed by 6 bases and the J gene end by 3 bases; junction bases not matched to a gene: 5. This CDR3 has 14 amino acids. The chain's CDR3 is CASRTGGTDYGYTF. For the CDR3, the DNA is TGTGCCAGCAGGACAGGGGGGACAGACTATGGCTACACCTTC.

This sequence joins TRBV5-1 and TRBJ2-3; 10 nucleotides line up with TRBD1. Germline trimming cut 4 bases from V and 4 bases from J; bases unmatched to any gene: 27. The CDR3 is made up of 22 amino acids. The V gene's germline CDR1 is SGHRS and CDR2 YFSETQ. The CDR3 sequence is CASSALPTGQGSILRRADTQYF. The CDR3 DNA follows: TGCGCCAGCAGCGCCTTACCGACGGGACAGGGGAGCATTCTAAGGCGGGCAGATACGCAGTATTTT.

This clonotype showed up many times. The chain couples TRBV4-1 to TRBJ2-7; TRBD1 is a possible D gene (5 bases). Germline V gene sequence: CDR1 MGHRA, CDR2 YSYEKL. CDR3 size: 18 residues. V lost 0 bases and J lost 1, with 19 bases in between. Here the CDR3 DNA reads TGCGCCAGCAGCCAAGACGTCCTACAGGCGACCCGTTCCTACGAGCAGTACTTC. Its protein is CASSQDVLQATRSYEQYF.